The rows below give T cell receptor beta chains drawn from one sample of a study of T cells in Graves' hyperthyroidism and ophthalmopathy. TCRdb processed the multiplex PCR reads anew with MiXCR; each CDR3 protein has one entry. Among 530,000 or so distinct CDR3 sequences, about 43% were seen once, and the ten largest hold more than 7.5%. Sample: peripheral blood or thyroid tissue (not recorded which). Receptors originate from a woman between 18 and 30 years old with Graves' hyperthyroidism. Both conserved end residues are part of each CDR3. A D gene is named only where the DNA matches it firmly. Some rows mark clone size as missing; the rest say once, few, many or name a class of expanded clone.

D gene,V gene,clone size,J gene,CDR3 protein,CDR3 DNA
TRBD2,TRBV4-1,many,TRBJ2-5,CASSLGTSGKETQYF,TGCGCCAGCAGCCTCGGGACTAGCGGGAAAGAGACCCAGTACTTC
TRBD1,TRBV12-3/TRBV12-4,few,TRBJ1-2,CASSGPPSDRATYGYTF,TGTGCCAGCAGTGGACCCCCGTCGGACAGGGCGACCTATGGCTACACCTTC
-,TRBV12-3/TRBV12-4,-,TRBJ2-7,CAGSLYEQYF,TGTGCCGGCAGTTTATACGAGCAGTACTTC
-,TRBV7-8,-,TRBJ1-4,CASSFRGSLSIEKLCF,TGTGCCAGCAGCTTCCGGGGCAGCTTATCTATTGAAAAACTGTGTTTT
-,TRBV25-1,-,TRBJ1-2,CASIYLCSVVGTTNYGYTF,-
TRBD1,TRBV28,-,TRBJ2-7,CASSETGTSSYEQYF,TGTGCCAGCAGTGAGACAGGGACGAGCTCCTACGAGCAGTACTTC
-,TRBV2,few,TRBJ2-3,CASSDPPGSTDTQYF,TGTGCCAGCAGTGACCCACCTGGGAGCACAGATACGCAGTATTTT
-,TRBV20-1,many,TRBJ2-7,CSAPRNLLEQYF,TGCAGTGCACCTCGGAACCTCCTCGAGCAGTACTTC
-,TRBV12-3/TRBV12-4,many,TRBJ2-2,CASSLAGGTLLSGELFF,TGTGCCAGCAGTTTAGCCGGTGGGACACTCCTTAGCGGGGAGCTGTTTTTT
-,TRBV7-8,-,TRBJ2-2,CASSLYGTGWGPGSCFF,-
-,TRBV7-3,-,TRBJ2-1,CASSLDSEEFF,TGTGCCAGCAGCTTGGACAGCGAGGAGTTCTTC
-,TRBV19,many,TRBJ1-5,CASSIGGQPQHF,TGTGCCAGTAGTATTGGAGGGCAGCCCCAGCATTTT
-,TRBV14,many,TRBJ1-2,CASSQATPASNYGYTF,TGTGCCAGCAGCCAAGCGACACCTGCTTCTAACTATGGCTACACCTTC
TRBD2,TRBV20-1,-,TRBJ2-5,CSARGLAGDKTQYF,TGCAGTGCTAGAGGACTAGCGGGAGATAAGACCCAGTACTTC
-,TRBV7-2,-,TRBJ2-5,CASSQGLLGGPSETQYF,TGCGCCAGCAGCCAAGGCCTGCTGGGGGGACCCTCTGAGACCCAGTACTTC
TRBD1,TRBV29-1,-,TRBJ1-5,CSARQGQQPQHF,TGCAGCGCTAGACAGGGACAACAGCCCCAGCATTTT
-,TRBV7-3,many,TRBJ1-3,CASSSGRGNTIYF,TGTGCCAGCAGCTCGGGACGGGGGAACACCATATATTTT
TRBD1,TRBV13,many,TRBJ2-7,CASQTGGREQYF,TGTGCCAGCCAAACAGGGGGTAGGGAGCAGTACTTC
-,TRBV5-6,few,TRBJ2-7,CASSWGIEGDEQYF,TGTGCCAGCAGCTGGGGGATAGAGGGTGACGAGCAGTACTTC
TRBD2,TRBV20-1,-,TRBJ2-5,CSTRLGGREETQYF,TGCAGCACTAGACTGGGGGGGAGGGAGGAGACCCAGTACTTC
-,TRBV7-2,-,TRBJ2-2,CASSRLRRELFF,TGTGCCAGCAGTCGCCTTCGGAGGGAGCTGTTTTTT
-,TRBV7-9,once,TRBJ1-1,CASSSDSGNPEAFF,TGTGCCAGCAGCTCGGACAGCGGCAACCCTGAAGCTTTCTTT
-,TRBV5-1,many,TRBJ2-7,CASSFLRDGPYEQYF,TGCGCCAGCAGCTTTCTCCGGGACGGACCCTACGAGCAGTACTTC
-,TRBV12-3/TRBV12-4,few,TRBJ1-4,CASYMGIGATNEKLFF,TGTGCCAGCTATATGGGCATCGGGGCAACTAATGAAAAACTGTTTTTT
-,TRBV14,-,TRBJ1-4,CASSQVRWTSSGPAGNEKLFF,TGTGCCAGCAGCCAAGTGAGGTGGACGTCTAGCGGCCCCGCAGGCAATGAAAAACTGTTTTTT
-,TRBV7-9,few,TRBJ2-1,CASSLRDPWDNEQFF,TGTGCCAGCAGCTTACGGGACCCCTGGGACAATGAGCAGTTCTTC
-,TRBV15,many,TRBJ1-5,CATSRVKAGTFEEPQHF,TGTGCCACCAGCAGAGTTAAAGCGGGCACTTTTGAGGAGCCCCAGCATTTT
-,TRBV29-1,many,TRBJ2-7,CSVRGSYEQYF,TGCAGCGTTCGGGGATCCTACGAGCAGTACTTC
-,TRBV12-3/TRBV12-4,many,TRBJ1-1,CASRSFLWADNTEAFF,TGTGCCAGCAGATCCTTTTTGTGGGCCGACAACACTGAAGCTTTCTTT
-,TRBV20-1,many,TRBJ2-5,CSAREGVTGEETQYF,TGCAGTGCTAGAGAGGGAGTGACGGGAGAAGAGACCCAGTACTTC
TRBD1,TRBV14,-,TRBJ1-4,CASSPGQGGEEKLFF,TGTGCCAGCAGCCCGGGACAGGGCGGCGAGGAAAAACTGTTTTTT
-,TRBV15,-,TRBJ1-1,CATSSPDPGNTEAFF,TGTGCCACCAGCAGTCCCGACCCTGGGAACACTGAAGCTTTCTTT
-,TRBV20-1,many,TRBJ2-7,CSARTAYEQYF,TGCAGTGCTAGAACAGCCTACGAGCAGTACTTC
-,TRBV7-7,few,TRBJ2-5,CASIPLGDETQYF,TGTGCTAGCATTCCGTTGGGGGACGAGACCCAGTACTTC
TRBD1,TRBV2,few,TRBJ1-5,CASSGQGAVQPQHF,TGTGCCAGCAGTGGGCAGGGGGCTGTTCAGCCCCAGCATTTT
-,TRBV7-9,-,TRBJ2-1,CASSLGRYNEQFF,TGTGCCAGCAGCTTAGGACGCTACAATGAGCAGTTCTTC
-,TRBV20-1,many,TRBJ2-2,CSAPGPGELFF,TGCAGTGCCCCGGGACCCGGGGAGCTGTTTTTT
-,TRBV24-1,many,TRBJ1-5,CATSDSRTGLQPQHF,TGTGCCACCAGTGATTCGCGCACAGGGCTTCAGCCCCAGCATTTT
-,TRBV29-1,-,TRBJ2-5,CSLESVQETQYF,TGCAGCTTGGAGTCAGTCCAAGAGACCCAGTACTTC
TRBD1,TRBV24-1,once,TRBJ1-6,CATGQGFDSPLHF,TGTGCCACGGGACAGGGCTTTGATTCACCCCTCCACTTT
-,TRBV7-9,few,TRBJ1-6,CASSTYRALRGNSPPHF,TGTGCCAGCAGCACCTACAGGGCCCTCAGGGGTAATTCACCCCCCCACTTT
-,TRBV19,many,TRBJ2-6,CASSIGVRSSGANVLTF,TGTGCCAGTAGTATAGGGGTAAGGAGCTCTGGGGCCAACGTCCTGACTTTC
-,TRBV6-5,many,TRBJ2-7,CASRKQPFSYEQYF,TGTGCCAGCAGAAAACAGCCTTTCTCCTACGAGCAGTACTTC
-,TRBV5-4,many,TRBJ2-7,CASSLVRQGISYEQYF,TGTGCCAGCAGCTTGGTACGCCAGGGAATCTCCTACGAGCAGTACTTC
TRBD1,TRBV6-4,-,TRBJ1-2,CASGGTGWDYTF,TGTGCCAGCGGGGGGACAGGGTGGGACTACACCTTC
-,TRBV12-3/TRBV12-4,few,TRBJ1-4,CASSLEGGKLFF,TGTGCCAGCAGTTTAGAGGGGGGGAAACTGTTTTTT
-,TRBV6-6,-,TRBJ2-6,CASSYRGKGGNVLTF,TGTGCCAGCAGTTACCGGGGGAAGGGGGGCAACGTCCTGACTTTC
-,TRBV7-8,-,TRBJ2-7,CASSSGPYGYEQYF,TGTGCCAGCAGCTCAGGGCCCTATGGCTACGAGCAGTACTTC
TRBD1,TRBV5-1,-,TRBJ1-2,CASSKTGGAAGYTF,TGCGCCAGCAGCAAGACAGGGGGCGCGGCTGGCTACACCTTC
-,TRBV7-2,-,TRBJ2-7,CASQDYHEQYF,TGTGCCAGCCAAGATTACCACGAGCAGTACTTC
TRBD2,TRBV2,many,TRBJ2-5,CASRAGTNQETQYF,TGTGCCAGCAGAGCCGGGACTAACCAAGAGACCCAGTACTTC
-,TRBV20-1,-,TRBJ2-5,CSARIPGMTDTQYF,TGCAGTGCTAGGATCCCAGGGATGACAGATACGCAGTACTTC
-,TRBV19,many,TRBJ1-4,CASSLGAANEKLFF,TGTGCCAGTAGTTTAGGGGCAGCTAATGAAAAACTGTTTTTT
-,TRBV13,few,TRBJ2-7,CASSYGHHEQYF,TGTGCCAGCAGCTATGGACACCACGAGCAGTACTTC
-,TRBV20-1,-,TRBJ2-7,CSARERGHEQYF,TGCAGTGCTAGAGAGCGGGGCCACGAGCAGTACTTC